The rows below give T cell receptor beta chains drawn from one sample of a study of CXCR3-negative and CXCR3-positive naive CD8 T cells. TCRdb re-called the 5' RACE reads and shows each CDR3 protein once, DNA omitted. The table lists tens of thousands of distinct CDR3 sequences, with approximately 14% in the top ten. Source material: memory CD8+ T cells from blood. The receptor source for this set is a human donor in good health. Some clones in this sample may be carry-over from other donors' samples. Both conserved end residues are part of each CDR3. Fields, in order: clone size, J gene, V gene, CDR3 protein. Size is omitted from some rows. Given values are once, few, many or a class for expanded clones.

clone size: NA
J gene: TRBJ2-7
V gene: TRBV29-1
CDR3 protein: CSVDSGEEQYF

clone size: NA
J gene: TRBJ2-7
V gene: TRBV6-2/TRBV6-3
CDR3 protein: CASNDRVSGEQYF

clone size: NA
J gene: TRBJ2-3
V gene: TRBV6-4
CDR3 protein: CASSDSGQTDTQYF

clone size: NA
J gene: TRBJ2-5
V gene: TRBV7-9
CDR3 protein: CASSRRQLTSSGGPVVTQHF

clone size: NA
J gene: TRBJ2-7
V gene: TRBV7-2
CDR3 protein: CASSYWDSSYEQYF

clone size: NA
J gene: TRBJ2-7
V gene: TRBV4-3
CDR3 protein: CASSQDRPSGGAGEYEQYF

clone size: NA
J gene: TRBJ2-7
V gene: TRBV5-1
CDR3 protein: CASSLEQGGEQYF

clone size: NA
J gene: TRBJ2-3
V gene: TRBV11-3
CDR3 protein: CASSLDTTDTQYF

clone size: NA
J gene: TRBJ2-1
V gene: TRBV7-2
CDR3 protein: CASSLRGRALDEQFF

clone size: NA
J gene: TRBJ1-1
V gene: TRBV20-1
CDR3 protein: CSASFGALNTEAFF

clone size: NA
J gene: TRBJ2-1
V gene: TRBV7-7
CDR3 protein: CASSLAWGTGDEQFF

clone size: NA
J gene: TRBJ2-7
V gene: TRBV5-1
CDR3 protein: CASSLASSGRDLEQYF

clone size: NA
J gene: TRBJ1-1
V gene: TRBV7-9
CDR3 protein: CASRDPTGPVGF

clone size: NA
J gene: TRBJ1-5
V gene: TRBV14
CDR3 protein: CASSNRGQPQHF

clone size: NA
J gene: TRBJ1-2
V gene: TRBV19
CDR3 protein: CASSIDVRDYGYTF

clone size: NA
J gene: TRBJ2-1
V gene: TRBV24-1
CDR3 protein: CATSARTRTRPEQFF

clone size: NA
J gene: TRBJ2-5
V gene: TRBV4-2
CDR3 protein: CASSQTSGAQYF

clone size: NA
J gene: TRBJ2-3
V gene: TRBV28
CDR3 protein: CASRRGSYKGDTQYF

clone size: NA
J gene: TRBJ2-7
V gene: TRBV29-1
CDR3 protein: CSVEPKGAYEQYF

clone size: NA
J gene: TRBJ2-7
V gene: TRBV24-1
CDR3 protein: CATSERLAGEPWEQYF

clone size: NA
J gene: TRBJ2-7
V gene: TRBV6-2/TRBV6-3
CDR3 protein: CASSYLASETYEQYF

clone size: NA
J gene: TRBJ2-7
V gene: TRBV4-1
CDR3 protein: CASSLDDRGPSYEQYF

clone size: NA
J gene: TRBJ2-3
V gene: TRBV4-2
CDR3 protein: CASSQEARGTRTDTQYF

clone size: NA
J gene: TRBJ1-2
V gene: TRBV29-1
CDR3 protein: CSAESGAGAYGYTF

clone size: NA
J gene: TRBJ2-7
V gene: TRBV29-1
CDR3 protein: CSVEARRGTYEQYF

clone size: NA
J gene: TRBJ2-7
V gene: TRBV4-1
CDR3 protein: CASSQVQAGGPEQYF

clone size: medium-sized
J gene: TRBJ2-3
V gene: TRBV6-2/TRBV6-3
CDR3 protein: CASSYSQATDTQYF

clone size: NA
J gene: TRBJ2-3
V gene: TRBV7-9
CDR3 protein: CASSSREGQDTQYF

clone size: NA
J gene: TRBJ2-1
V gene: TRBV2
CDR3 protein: CASFQGNEQFF

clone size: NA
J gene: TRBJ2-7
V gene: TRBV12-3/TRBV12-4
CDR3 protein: CASSWGLAGYEQYF

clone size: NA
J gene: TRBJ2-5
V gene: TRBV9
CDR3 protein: CASSVVPRGAGETQYF

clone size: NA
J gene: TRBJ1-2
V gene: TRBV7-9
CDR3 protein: CASLETGTADYGYTF

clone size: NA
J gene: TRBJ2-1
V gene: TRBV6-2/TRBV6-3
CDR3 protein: CASNHGSGRNEQFF

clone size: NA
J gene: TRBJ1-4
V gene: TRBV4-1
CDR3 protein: CASSAKGGAYEKLFF

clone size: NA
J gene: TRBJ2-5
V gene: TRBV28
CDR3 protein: CASSDPRQGAEETQYF

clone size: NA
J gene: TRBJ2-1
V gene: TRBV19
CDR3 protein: CASSDLFLDNEQFF

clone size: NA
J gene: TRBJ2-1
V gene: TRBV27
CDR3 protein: CASSPAGGPYNEQFF

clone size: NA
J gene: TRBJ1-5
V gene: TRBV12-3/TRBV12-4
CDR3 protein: CASSLYNQPQHF

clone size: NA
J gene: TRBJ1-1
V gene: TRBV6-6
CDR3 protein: CASSQLTEAFF

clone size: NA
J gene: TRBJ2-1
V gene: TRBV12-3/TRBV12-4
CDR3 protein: CASSTASGSVSNEQFF

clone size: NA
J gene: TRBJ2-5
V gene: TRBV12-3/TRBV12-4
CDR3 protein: CASSAGMAGGFKETKYF